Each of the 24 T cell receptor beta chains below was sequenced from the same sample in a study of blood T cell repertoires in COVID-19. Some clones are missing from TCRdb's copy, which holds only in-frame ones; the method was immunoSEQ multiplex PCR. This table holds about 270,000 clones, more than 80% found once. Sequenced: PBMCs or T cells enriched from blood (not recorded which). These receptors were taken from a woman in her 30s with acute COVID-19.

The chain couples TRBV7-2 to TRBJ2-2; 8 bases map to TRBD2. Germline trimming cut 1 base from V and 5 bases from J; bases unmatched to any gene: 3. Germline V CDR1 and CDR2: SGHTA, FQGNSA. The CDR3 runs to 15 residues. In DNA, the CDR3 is TGTGCCAGCAGCTTAGGTAGCGGGACAACCGGGGAGCTGTTTTTT. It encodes CASSLGSGTTGELFF.

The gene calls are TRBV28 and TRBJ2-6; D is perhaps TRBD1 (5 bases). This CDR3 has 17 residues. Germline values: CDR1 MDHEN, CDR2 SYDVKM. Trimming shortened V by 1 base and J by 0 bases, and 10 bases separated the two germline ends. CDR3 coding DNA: TGTGCCAGCAGTTTATCCCAGGGAATCTCTGGGGCCAACGTCCTGACTTTC. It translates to CASSLSQGISGANVLTF. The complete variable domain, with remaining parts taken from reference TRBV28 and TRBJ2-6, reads DVKVTQSSRYLVKRTGEKVFLECVQDMDHENMFWYRQDPGLGLRLIYFSYDVKMKEKGDIPEGYSVSREKKERFSLILESASTNQTSMYLCASSLSQGISGANVLTFGAGSRLTVL.

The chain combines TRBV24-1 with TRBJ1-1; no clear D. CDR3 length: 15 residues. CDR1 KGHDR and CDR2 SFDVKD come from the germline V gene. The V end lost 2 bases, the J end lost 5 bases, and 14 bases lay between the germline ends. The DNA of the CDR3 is TGTGCCACCAGTGATTCACGGGGAGTGGAGACTGAAGCTTTCTTT. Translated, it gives CATSDSRGVETEAFF.

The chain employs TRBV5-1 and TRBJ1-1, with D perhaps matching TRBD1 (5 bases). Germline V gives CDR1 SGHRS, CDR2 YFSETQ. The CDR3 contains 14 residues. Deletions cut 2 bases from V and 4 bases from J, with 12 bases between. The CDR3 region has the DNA TGCGCCAGCAGCTTCGGAGGGGCTGGCACTGAAGCTTTCTTT. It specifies CASSFGGAGTEAFF.

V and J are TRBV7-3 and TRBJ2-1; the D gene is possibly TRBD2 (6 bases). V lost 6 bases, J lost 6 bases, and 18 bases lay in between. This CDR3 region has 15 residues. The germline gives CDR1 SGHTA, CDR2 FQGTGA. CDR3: CASSQSRGNANEQFF. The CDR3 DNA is TGTGCCAGCAGTCAATCCCGCGGGAACGCCAATGAGCAGTTCTTC.

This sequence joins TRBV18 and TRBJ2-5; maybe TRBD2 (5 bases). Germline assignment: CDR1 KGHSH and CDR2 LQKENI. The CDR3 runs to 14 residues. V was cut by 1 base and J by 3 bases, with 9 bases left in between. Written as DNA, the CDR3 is TGTGCCAGCTCACCACTAACAGCGGAAGAGACCCAGTACTTC. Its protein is CASSPLTAEETQYF.

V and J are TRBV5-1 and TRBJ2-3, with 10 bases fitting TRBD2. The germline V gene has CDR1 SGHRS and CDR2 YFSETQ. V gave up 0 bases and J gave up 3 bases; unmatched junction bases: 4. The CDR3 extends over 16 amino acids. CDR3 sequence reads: CASSLDPSGSTDTQYF. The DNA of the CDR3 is TGCGCCAGCAGCTTGGATCCTAGCGGGAGTACAGATACGCAGTATTTT. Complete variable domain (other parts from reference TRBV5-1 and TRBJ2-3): KAGVTQTPRYLIKTRGQQVTLSCSPISGHRSVSWYQQTPGQGLQFLFEYFSETQRNKGNFPGRFSGRQFSNSRSEMNVSTLELGDSALYLCASSLDPSGSTDTQYFGPGTRLTVL.

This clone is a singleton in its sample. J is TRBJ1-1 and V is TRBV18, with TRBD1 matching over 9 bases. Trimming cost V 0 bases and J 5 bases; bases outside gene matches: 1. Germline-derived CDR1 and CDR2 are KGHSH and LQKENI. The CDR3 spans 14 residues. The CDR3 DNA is TGTGCCAGCTCACCACCCGGGACAGGGACTGAAGCTTTCTTT. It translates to CASSPPGTGTEAFF.

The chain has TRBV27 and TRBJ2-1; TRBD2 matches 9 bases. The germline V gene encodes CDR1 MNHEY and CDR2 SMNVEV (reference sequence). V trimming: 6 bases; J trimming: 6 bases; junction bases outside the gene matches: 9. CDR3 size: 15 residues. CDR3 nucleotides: TGTGCCAGCAGCCATCTAGCGGGACGCCCCAATGAGCAGTTCTTC. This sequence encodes CASSHLAGRPNEQFF.

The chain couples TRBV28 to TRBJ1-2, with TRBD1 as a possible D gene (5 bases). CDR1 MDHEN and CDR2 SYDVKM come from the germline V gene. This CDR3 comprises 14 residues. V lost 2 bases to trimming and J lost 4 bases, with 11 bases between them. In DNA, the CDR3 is TGTGCCAGCAGTTTAACGACAGTAACCTATGGCTACACCTTC. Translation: CASSLTTVTYGYTF.

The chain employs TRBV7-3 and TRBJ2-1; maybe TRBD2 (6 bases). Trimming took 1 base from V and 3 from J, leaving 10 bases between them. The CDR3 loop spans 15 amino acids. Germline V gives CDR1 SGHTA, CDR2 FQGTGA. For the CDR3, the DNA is TGTGCCAGCAGCTTAAACTCGGGAGTCTACAATGAGCAGTTCTTC. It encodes CASSLNSGVYNEQFF.

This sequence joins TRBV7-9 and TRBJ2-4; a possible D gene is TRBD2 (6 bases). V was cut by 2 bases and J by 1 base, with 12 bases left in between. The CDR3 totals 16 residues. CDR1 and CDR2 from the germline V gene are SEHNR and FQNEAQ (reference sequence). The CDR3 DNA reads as TGTGCCAGCAGCTTACAGGGAGGTGGGGCCAAAAACATTCAGTACTTC. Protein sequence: CASSLQGGGAKNIQYF.

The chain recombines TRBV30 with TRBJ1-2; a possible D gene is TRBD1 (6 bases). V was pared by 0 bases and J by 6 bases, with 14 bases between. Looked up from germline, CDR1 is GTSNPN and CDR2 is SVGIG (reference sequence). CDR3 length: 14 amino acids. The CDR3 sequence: CAWSVSRTADGYTF. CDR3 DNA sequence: TGTGCCTGGAGTGTATCTCGGACAGCGGATGGCTACACCTTC.

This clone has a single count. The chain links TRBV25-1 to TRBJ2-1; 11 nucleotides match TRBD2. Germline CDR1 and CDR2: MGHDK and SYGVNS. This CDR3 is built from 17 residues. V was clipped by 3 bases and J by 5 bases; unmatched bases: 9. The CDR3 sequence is CASSDIQGTSGNNEQFF. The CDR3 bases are TGTGCCAGCAGTGACATCCAGGGGACTAGCGGAAACAATGAGCAGTTCTTC.

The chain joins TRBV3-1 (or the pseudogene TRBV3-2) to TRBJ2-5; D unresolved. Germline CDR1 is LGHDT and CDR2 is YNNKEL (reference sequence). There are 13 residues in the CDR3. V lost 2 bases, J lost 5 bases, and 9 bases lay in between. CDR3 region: CASSQLPGETQYF. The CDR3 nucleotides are TGTGCCAGCAGCCAACTTCCAGGCGAGACCCAGTACTTC.

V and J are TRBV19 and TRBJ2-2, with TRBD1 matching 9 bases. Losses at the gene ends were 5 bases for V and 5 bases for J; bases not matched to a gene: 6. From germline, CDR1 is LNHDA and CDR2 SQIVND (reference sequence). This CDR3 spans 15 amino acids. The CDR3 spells CASSVGQGLTGELFF. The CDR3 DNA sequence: TGTGCCAGTAGTGTGGGACAGGGACTAACCGGGGAGCTGTTTTTT.

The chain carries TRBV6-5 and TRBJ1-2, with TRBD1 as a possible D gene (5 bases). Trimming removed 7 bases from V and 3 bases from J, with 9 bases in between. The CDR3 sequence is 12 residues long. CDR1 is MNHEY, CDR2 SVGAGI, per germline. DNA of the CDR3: TGTGCCAGCACTATGACAGACTATGGCTACACCTTC. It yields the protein CASTMTDYGYTF.

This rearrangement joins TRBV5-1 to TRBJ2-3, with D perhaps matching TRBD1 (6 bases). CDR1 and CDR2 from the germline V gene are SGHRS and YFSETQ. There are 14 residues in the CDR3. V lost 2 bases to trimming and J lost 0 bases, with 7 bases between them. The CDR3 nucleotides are TGCGCCAGCAGCTTAACAGGGAGCACAGATACGCAGTATTTT. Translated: CASSLTGSTDTQYF.

The CDR3 bases are TGTGCCAGCTCACCCAACAGGGGGCTCATGAACACTGAAGCTTTCTTT. This translates into CASSPNRGLMNTEAFF. The chain uses TRBV18 and TRBJ1-1; TRBD1 matches at 9 bases. Germline CDR1 reads KGHSH; CDR2 reads LQKENI. This CDR3 has 16 residues. J lost 0 bases, V lost 3 bases, and 5 bases had no gene match.

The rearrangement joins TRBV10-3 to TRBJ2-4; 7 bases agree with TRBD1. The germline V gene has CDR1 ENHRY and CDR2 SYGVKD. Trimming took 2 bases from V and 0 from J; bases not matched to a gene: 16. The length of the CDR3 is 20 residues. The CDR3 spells CAISEPAGTETRLAKNIQYF. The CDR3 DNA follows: TGTGCCATCAGTGAGCCGGCCGGGACAGAAACAAGACTAGCCAAAAACATTCAGTACTTC.

Here the CDR3 DNA reads TGCGCCAGCAGCCCCCCGACGGGGGGCCTCACTGAAGCTTTCTTT. Translating it yields CASSPPTGGLTEAFF. The chain joins TRBV5-1 to TRBJ1-1; D perhaps matches TRBD1 (6 bases). The CDR3 extends over 15 amino acids. Germline V gene lookup returns CDR1 SGHRS and CDR2 YFSETQ. Trimming stripped 4 bases from V and 4 bases from J, with 17 bases between.

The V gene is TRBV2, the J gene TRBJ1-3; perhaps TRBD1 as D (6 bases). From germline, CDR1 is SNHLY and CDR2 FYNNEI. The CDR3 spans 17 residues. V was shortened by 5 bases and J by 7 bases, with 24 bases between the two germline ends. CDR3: CASSQNSGLTGRNTIYF. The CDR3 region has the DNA TGTGCCAGCAGTCAGAATAGTGGCCTGACAGGTCGGAACACCATATATTTT.

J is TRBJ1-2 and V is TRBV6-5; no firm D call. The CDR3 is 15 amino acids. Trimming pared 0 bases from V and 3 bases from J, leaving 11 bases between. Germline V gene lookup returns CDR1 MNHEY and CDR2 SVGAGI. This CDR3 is CASSYSWGEDYGYTF. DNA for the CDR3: TGTGCCAGCAGTTACTCATGGGGAGAAGACTATGGCTACACCTTC.

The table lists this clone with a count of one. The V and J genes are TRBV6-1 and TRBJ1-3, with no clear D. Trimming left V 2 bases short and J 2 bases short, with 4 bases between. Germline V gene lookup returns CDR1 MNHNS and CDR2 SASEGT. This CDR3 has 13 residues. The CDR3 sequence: CASSEITGNTIYF. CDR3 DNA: TGTGCCAGCAGTGAAATCACTGGAAACACCATATATTTT.